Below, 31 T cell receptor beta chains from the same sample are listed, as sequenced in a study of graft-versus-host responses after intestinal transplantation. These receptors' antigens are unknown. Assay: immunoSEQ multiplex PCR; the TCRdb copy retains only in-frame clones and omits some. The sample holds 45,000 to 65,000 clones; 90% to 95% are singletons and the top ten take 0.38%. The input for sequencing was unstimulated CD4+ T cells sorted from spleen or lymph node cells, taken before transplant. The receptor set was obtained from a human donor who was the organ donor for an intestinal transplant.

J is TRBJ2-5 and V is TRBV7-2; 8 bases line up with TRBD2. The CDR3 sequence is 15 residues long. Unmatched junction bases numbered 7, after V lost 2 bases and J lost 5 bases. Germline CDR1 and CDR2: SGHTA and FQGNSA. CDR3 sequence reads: CASSLRGGAPETQYF. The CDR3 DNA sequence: TGTGCCAGCAGCTTACGGGGGGGGGCCCCGGAGACCCAGTACTTC.

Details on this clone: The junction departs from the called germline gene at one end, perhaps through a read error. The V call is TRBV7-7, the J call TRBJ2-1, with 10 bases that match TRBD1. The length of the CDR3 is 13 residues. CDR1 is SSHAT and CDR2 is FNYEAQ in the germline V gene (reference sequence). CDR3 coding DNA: TGTGCTAGCAGCCGGACAGGGGGCAATGAGCAGTTCTTC. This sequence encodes CASSRTGGNEQFF.

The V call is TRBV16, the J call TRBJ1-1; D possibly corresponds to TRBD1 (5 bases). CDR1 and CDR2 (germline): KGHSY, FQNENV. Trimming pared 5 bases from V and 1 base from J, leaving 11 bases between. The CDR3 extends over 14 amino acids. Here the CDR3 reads CASSYRQGNTEAFF. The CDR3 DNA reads TGTGCCAGCAGCTATCGTCAGGGGAACACTGAAGCTTTCTTT.

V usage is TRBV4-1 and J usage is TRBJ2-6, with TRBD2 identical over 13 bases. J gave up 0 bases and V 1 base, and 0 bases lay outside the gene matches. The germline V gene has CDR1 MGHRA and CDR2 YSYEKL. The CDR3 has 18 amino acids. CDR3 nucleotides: TGCGCCAGCAGCCAAGGACTAGCGGGGGGCTCTGGGGCCAACGTCCTGACTTTC. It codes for CASSQGLAGGSGANVLTF.

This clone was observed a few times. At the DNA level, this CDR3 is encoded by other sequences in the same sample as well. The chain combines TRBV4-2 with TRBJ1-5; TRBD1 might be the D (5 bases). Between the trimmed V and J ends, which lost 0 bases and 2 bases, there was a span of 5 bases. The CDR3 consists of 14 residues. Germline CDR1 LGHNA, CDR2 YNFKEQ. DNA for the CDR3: TGTGCCAGCAGCCAAGACAGGGGCAATCAGCCCCAGCATTTT. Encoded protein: CASSQDRGNQPQHF.

The CDR3 is CASRGTSGGPYNEQFF. DNA for the CDR3: TGTGCCAGCAGGGGGACTAGCGGGGGCCCGTACAATGAGCAGTTCTTC. The chain carries TRBV25-1 and TRBJ2-1, with 14 bases matching TRBD2. After removal of 6 bases from V and 4 bases from J, the junction contained 5 bases not matched to a gene. Germline CDR1 is MGHDK and CDR2 is SYGVNS. This CDR3 contains 16 residues.

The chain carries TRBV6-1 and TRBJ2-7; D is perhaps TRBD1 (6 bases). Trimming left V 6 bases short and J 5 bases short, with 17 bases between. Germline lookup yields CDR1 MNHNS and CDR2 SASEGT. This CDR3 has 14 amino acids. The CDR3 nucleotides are TGTGCCAGCAGCCGAGGGTCAGGGGCCCACGAGCAGTACTTC. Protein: CASSRGSGAHEQYF.

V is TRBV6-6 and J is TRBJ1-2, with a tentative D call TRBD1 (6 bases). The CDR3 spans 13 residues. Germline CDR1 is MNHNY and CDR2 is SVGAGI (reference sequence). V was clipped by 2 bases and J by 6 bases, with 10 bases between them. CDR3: CASSYPRTDGYTF. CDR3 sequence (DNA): TGTGCCAGCAGTTACCCCCGGACAGATGGCTACACCTTC.

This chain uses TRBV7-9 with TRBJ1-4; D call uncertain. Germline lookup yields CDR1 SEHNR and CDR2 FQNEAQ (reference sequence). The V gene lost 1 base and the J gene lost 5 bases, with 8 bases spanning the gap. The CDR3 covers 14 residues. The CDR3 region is CASSLGIQNEKLFF. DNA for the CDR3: TGTGCCAGCAGCTTAGGGATCCAGAATGAAAAACTGTTTTTT.

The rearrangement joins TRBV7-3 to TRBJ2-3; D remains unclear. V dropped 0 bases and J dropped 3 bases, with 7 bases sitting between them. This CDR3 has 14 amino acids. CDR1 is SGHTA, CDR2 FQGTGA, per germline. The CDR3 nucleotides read TGTGCCAGCAGCTTAACAGGGCTAACAGATACGCAGTATTTT. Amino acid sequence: CASSLTGLTDTQYF.

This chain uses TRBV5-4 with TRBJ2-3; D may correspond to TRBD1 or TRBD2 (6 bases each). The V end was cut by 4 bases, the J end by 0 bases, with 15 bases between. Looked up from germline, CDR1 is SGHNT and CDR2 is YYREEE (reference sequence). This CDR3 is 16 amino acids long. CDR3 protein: CASSTLRGDSTDTQYF. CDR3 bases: TGTGCCAGCAGCACCCTGAGGGGGGATAGCACAGATACGCAGTATTTT.

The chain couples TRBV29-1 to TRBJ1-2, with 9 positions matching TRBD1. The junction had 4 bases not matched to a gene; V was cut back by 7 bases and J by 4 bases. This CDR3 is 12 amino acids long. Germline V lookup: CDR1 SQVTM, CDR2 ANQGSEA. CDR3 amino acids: CSARQGVYGYTF. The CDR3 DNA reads TGCAGCGCTAGACAGGGGGTCTATGGCTACACCTTC. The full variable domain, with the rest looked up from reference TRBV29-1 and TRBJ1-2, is SAVISQKPSRDICQRGTSLTIQCQVDSQVTMMFWYRQQPGQSLTLIATANQGSEATYESGFVIDKFPISRPNLTFSTLTVSNMSPEDSSIYLCSARQGVYGYTFGSGTRLTVV.

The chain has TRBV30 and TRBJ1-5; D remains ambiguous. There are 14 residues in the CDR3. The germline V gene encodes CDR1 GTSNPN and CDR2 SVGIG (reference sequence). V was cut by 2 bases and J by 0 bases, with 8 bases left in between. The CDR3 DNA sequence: TGTGCCTGGAGTTCAGGATATAGCAATCAGCCCCAGCATTTT. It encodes CAWSSGYSNQPQHF.

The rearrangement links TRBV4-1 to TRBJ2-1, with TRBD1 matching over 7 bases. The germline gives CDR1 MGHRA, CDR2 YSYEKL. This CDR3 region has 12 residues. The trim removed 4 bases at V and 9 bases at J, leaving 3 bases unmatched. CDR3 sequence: CASSLGGIEQFF. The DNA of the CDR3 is TGCGCCAGCAGCCTAGGGGGCATTGAGCAGTTCTTC.

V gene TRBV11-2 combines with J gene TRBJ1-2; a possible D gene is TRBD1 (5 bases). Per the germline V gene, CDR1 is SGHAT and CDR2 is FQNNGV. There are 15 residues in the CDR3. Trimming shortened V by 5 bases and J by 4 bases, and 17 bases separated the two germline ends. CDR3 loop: CASSERDRYSYGYTF. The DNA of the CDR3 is TGTGCCAGCAGCGAGAGGGACCGTTACTCCTATGGCTACACCTTC.

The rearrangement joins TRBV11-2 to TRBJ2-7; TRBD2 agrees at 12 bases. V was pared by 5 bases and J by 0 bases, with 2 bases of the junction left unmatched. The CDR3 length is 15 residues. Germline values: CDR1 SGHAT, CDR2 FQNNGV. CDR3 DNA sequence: TGTGCCAGCAGCCCGGGACTAGCGGGCTCCTACGAGCAGTACTTC. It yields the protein CASSPGLAGSYEQYF.

The CDR3 loop is CASSRNRGPYGYTF. The CDR3 DNA reads TGTGCCAGCAGTCGAAACAGGGGGCCTTATGGCTACACCTTC. V and J are TRBV27 and TRBJ1-2; 9 bases map to TRBD1. CDR1 and CDR2 (germline): MNHEY, SMNVEV (reference sequence). This CDR3 has 14 residues. J was trimmed by 5 bases and V by 5 bases; bases with no gene match: 6.

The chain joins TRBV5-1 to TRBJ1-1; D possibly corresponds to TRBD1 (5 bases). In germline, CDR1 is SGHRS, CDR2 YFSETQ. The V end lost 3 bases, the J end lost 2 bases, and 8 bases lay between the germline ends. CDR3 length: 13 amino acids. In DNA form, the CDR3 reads TGCGCCAGCAGCTCGCAGGGTAACACTGAAGCTTTCTTT. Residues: CASSSQGNTEAFF.

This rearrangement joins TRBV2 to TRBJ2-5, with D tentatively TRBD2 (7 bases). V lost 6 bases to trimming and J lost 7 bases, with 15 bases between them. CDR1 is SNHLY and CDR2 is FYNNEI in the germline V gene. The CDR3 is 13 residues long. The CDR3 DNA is TGTGCCAGCAGGAAGGGGGGGAAAGGGACCCAGTACTTC. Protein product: CASRKGGKGTQYF.

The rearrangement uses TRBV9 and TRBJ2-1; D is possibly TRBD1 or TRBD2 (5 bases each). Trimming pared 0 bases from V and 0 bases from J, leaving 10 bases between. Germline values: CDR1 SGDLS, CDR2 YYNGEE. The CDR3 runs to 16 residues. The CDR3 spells CASSVASGPSYNEQFF. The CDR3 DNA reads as TGTGCCAGCAGCGTAGCTTCGGGGCCCTCCTACAATGAGCAGTTCTTC. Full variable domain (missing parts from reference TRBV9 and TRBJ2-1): DSGVTQTPKHLITATGQRVTLRCSPRSGDLSVYWYQQSLDQGLQFLIQYYNGEERAKGNILERFSAQQFPDLHSELNLSSLELGDSALYFCASSVASGPSYNEQFFGPGTRLTVL.

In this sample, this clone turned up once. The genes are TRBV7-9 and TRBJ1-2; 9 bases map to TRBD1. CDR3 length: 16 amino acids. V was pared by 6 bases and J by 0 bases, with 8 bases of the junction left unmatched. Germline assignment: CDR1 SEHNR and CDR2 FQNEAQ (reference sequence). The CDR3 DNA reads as TGTGCCAGCAGTCGGGGACAGGGAAAGGCTAACTATGGCTACACCTTC. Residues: CASSRGQGKANYGYTF.

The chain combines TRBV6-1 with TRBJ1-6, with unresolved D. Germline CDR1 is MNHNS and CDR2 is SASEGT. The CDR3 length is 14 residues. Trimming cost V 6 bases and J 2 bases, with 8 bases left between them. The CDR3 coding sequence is TGTGCCAGCAGGCTGGATCCCTATAATTCACCCCTCCACTTT. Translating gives CASRLDPYNSPLHF.

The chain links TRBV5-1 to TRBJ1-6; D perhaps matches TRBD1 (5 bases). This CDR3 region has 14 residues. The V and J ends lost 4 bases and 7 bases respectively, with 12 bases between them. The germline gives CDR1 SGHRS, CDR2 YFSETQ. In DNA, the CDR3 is TGCGCCAGCAGCGGAGGGGTAACCAATTCACCCCTCCACTTT. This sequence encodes CASSGGVTNSPLHF.

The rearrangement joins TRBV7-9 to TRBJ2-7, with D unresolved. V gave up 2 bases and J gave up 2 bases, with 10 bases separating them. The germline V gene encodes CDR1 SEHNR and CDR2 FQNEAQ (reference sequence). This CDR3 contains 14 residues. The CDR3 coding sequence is TGTGCCAGCAGCTTACGACACCTCCCCTACGAGCAGTACTTC. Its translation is CASSLRHLPYEQYF.

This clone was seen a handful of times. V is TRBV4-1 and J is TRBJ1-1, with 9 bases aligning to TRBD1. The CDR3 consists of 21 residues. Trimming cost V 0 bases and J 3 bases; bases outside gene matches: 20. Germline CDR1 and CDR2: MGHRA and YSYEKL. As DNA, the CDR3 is TGCGCCAGCAGCCAAGATCCGGGACAGGGAGAGTCCCCGGTTGCGCACACTGAAGCTTTCTTT. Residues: CASSQDPGQGESPVAHTEAFF.

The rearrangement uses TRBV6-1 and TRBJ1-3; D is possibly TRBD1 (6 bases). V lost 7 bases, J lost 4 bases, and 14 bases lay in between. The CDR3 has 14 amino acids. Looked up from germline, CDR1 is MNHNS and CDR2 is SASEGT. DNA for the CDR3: TGTGCCAGCAAGAAGGGGGGAGCAGGAAACACCATATATTTT. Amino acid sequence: CASKKGGAGNTIYF.

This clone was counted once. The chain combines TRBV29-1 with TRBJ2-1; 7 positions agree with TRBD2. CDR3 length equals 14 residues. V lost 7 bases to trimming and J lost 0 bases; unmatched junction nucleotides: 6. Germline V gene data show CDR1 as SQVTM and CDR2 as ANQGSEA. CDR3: CSASPGGSYNEQFF. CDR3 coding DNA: TGCAGCGCCTCTCCGGGGGGCTCCTACAATGAGCAGTTCTTC.

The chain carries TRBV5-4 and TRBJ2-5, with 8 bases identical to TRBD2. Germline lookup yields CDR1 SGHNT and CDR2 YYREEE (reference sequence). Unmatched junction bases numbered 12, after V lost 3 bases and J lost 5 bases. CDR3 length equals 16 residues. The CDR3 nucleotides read TGTGCCAGCAGCTCCCTAGCGGGTATCATAGGGGAGACCCAGTACTTC. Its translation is CASSSLAGIIGETQYF.

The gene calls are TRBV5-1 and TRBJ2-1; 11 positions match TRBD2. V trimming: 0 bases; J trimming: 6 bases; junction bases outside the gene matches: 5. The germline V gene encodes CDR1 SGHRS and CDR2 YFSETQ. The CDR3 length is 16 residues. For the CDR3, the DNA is TGCGCCAGCAGCTTGGCCCGGGGACTAGCGGCCAATGAGCAGTTCTTC. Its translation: CASSLARGLAANEQFF. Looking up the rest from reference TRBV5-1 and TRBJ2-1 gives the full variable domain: KAGVTQTPRYLIKTRGQQVTLSCSPISGHRSVSWYQQTPGQGLQFLFEYFSETQRNKGNFPGRFSGRQFSNSRSEMNVSTLELGDSALYLCASSLARGLAANEQFFGPGTRLTVL.

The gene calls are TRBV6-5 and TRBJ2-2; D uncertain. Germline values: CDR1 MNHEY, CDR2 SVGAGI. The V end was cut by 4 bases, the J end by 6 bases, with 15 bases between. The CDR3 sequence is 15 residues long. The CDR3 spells CASSSRQYGAGELFF. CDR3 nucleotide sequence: TGTGCCAGCAGTTCCCGCCAATATGGGGCCGGGGAGCTGTTTTTT.

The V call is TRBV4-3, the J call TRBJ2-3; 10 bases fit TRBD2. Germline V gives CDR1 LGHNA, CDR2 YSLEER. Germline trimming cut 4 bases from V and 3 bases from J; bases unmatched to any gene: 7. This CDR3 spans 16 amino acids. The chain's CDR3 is CASSPAGGRRTDTQYF. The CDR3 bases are TGCGCCAGCAGCCCAGCGGGGGGGCGTAGAACAGATACGCAGTATTTT.